This entry features one TCR beta chain sequence. The CDR3 loop spans 17 amino acids. V lost 1 base, J lost 4 bases, and 11 bases stayed unmatched. Germline V lookup: CDR1 SGHTA, CDR2 FQGTGA. The data were taken from a study of cytomegalovirus exposure and HLA in healthy donors. This PCR relied on a set of 60 Vbeta primers and 13 Jbeta primers. Sequenced by immunoSEQ multiplex PCR; TCRdb stores in-frame clones only, minus some. This table holds about 140,000 clones, approximately 80% found once. The receptor comes from a woman aged 55-75 years in good health and CMV-seropositive. This chain links TRBV7-3 with TRBJ2-5; 8 nucleotides match TRBD2. The sample consisted of PBMCs. This CDR3 reads CASSLMPQGLVGETQYF. The DNA of the CDR3 is TGTGCCAGCAGCTTAATGCCCCAGGGACTAGTAGGAGAGACCCAGTACTTC.